The 22 T cell receptor beta chains in this list originate from one sample, sequenced in a study of shared clonotypes between healthy human individuals (dated by TCRdb to about 2020). Library construction relied on the immunoSEQ multiplex PCR assay. TCRdb took this table from immuneACCESS and kept in-frame rearrangements with V and J called. Such tables lack part of the clones; where checked against another copy, unresolved V genes explain under half of the gap, and the rest is unexplained. The sample table holds about a million clones, of which about 74% were seen once. The ten most abundant clones make up about 1.5% of the sample. Material: memory CD4+ T cells sorted from blood. Explained via the paper, the cell subset or site label denotes: CD45RA-negative fraction. Receptors were obtained from a man aged 18 to 35 in good health.

On this clone: One end of the junction is discordant with germline, which a read error may explain. This chain uses TRBV6-1 with TRBJ2-3, with 11 bases fitting TRBD2. CDR3 length equals 17 residues. Germline-derived CDR1 and CDR2 are MNHNS and SASEGT. CDR3 in amino acids: CASREGYSGRATDTQYF. The CDR3 DNA is TGTGCCAGCAGAGAAGGGTATAGCGGGAGGGCCACAGATACGCAGTATTTT.

This chain uses TRBV10-3 with TRBJ2-5; weak D call: TRBD1 (6 bases). The germline V and J ends were trimmed by 5 bases and 1 base, with 8 bases remaining between them. Germline assignment: CDR1 ENHRY and CDR2 SYGVKD. The CDR3 has 13 amino acids. The CDR3 DNA reads TGTGCCATCAGTACAGGGATCCAAGAGACCCAGTACTTC. Protein product: CAISTGIQETQYF.

The V and J genes are TRBV25-1 and TRBJ1-2; 9 bases align to TRBD1. Trimming removed 1 base from V and 3 bases from J; junction bases left unmatched: 6. This CDR3 is 16 amino acids long. The germline CDR1 and CDR2 sequences are MGHDK and SYGVNS. The CDR3: CASSESEGTGYYGYTF. The CDR3 bases are TGTGCCAGCAGTGAATCGGAGGGGACAGGGTACTATGGCTACACCTTC.

This chain connects TRBV28 to TRBJ1-1; TRBD1 matches at 7 bases. Per the germline V gene, CDR1 is MDHEN and CDR2 is SYDVKM. The CDR3 has 14 amino acids. J gave up 5 bases and V 6 bases, and 9 bases lay outside the gene matches. CDR3 sequence: CASSPRQGRTEAFF. CDR3 DNA sequence: TGTGCCAGCAGCCCTCGACAGGGTAGAACTGAAGCTTTCTTT.

This clone was found once. The V call is TRBV6-5, the J call TRBJ2-1; 12 bases line up with TRBD2. Looked up from germline, CDR1 is MNHEY and CDR2 is SVGAGI. CDR3 length: 14 amino acids. V trimming: 6 bases; J trimming: 7 bases; junction bases outside the gene matches: 4. The CDR3 sequence is CASRRTSGVNEQFF. For the CDR3, the DNA is TGTGCCAGCAGAAGGACTAGCGGGGTTAATGAGCAGTTCTTC.

The chain uses TRBV5-4 and TRBJ2-3; no reliable D call. The CDR3 runs 14 residues. Germline lookup yields CDR1 SGHNT and CDR2 YYREEE (reference sequence). V was clipped by 0 bases and J by 2 bases, with 7 bases between them. In nucleotides, the CDR3 is TGTGCCAGCAGCTTGGATAGGTTCACAGATACGCAGTATTTT. This encodes CASSLDRFTDTQYF.

This clone was observed a few times. This sequence joins TRBV27 and TRBJ1-1; no clear D gene. The CDR3 runs to 9 residues. Trimming left V 4 bases short and J 6 bases short, with 0 bases between. The germline gives CDR1 MNHEY, CDR2 SMNVEV (reference sequence). CDR3 residues: CASSSEAFF. CDR3 nucleotides: TGTGCCAGCAGTTCTGAAGCTTTCTTT.

The chain employs TRBV14 and TRBJ2-5; no clear D. Germline lookup yields CDR1 SGHDN and CDR2 FVKESK. V lost 3 bases and J lost 3, with 17 bases in between. The CDR3 runs to 16 residues. CDR3 DNA: TGTGCCAGCAGCCAGATGGTCAGCTCATTGAAAGAGACCCAGTACTTC. Its protein product is CASSQMVSSLKETQYF.

The chain links TRBV12-5 to TRBJ2-5, with D tentatively TRBD2 (6 bases). The CDR3 totals 12 residues. Germline CDR1 is LGHNT and CDR2 is FRNRAP. Trimming left V 5 bases short and J 9 bases short, with 13 bases between. The chain's CDR3 is CASGQGAGSQYF. The CDR3 bases are TGTGCTAGTGGTCAGGGCGCGGGGTCCCAGTACTTC.

V gene TRBV5-1 combines with J gene TRBJ2-3; D is unresolved. The CDR3 consists of 16 residues. CDR1 SGHRS and CDR2 YFSETQ come from the germline V gene. Trimming took off 0 bases at V and 0 bases at J, with 11 bases between the two ends. In DNA, the CDR3 is TGCGCCAGCAGCTTGGCCGGGCAGGTTAGCACAGATACGCAGTATTTT. Amino acids: CASSLAGQVSTDTQYF.

This clone was seen repeatedly, ten times or more. The rearrangement joins TRBV7-8 to TRBJ1-4, with 10 bases aligning to TRBD1. The germline CDR1 and CDR2 sequences are SGHVS and FQNEAQ. CDR3 length equals 15 residues. The trim removed 4 bases at V and 8 bases at J, leaving 7 bases unmatched. CDR3 protein: CASSSRTGGSEKLFF. CDR3 in DNA: TGTGCCAGCAGCTCGCGGACAGGGGGAAGCGAAAAACTGTTTTTT.

Ten or more counts support this clone. V and J are TRBV7-2 and TRBJ2-6; 8 bases are shared with TRBD1. Germline lookup yields CDR1 SGHTA and CDR2 FQGNSA. Trimming removed 7 bases from V and 13 bases from J; junction bases left unmatched: 9. The CDR3 loop spans 13 amino acids. CDR3 bases: TGTGCCAGCACCCTCGGACAGGGCGGAGTCCTGACTTTC. It encodes CASTLGQGGVLTF.

The chain couples TRBV5-1 to TRBJ2-7, with 10 bases identical to TRBD2. J was trimmed by 3 bases and V by 4 bases; bases with no gene match: 7. CDR3 length: 15 amino acids. Germline CDR1 reads SGHRS; CDR2 reads YFSETQ. CDR3 DNA sequence: TGCGCCAGCAGCGCACGACCTAGCGGGGGCTACGAGCAGTACTTC. Protein product: CASSARPSGGYEQYF.

Notes on this clone: One end of the junction does not line up with germline, which may come from a read error. The rearrangement uses TRBV6-1 and TRBJ1-5; D not resolved. The germline gives CDR1 MNHNS, CDR2 SASEGT. CDR3 length: 13 amino acids. For the CDR3, the DNA is TGTGCCAGCAGAGAAGTGGGAGGGCAGCCCCAGCATTTT. Translating gives CASREVGGQPQHF.

This clone was detected a few times. This chain joins TRBV29-1 and TRBJ2-5; perhaps D is TRBD1 or TRBD2 (5 bases each). The germline gives CDR1 SQVTM, CDR2 ANQGSEA. V lost 6 bases and J lost 0, with 17 bases in between. The CDR3 covers 15 residues. CDR3 coding DNA: TGCAGCGTGGACTCACAGGCAGCGTACCAAGAGACCCAGTACTTC. Its protein is CSVDSQAAYQETQYF. The whole variable domain, remainder taken from reference TRBV29-1 and TRBJ2-5, is SAVISQKPSRDICQRGTSLTIQCQVDSQVTMMFWYRQQPGQSLTLIATANQGSEATYESGFVIDKFPISRPNLTFSTLTVSNMSPEDSSIYLCSVDSQAAYQETQYFGPGTRLLVL.

This clone came up many times. The rearrangement joins TRBV5-1 to TRBJ1-2, with D possibly TRBD1 on 5 matching bases. Between the trimmed V and J ends, which lost 0 bases and 6 bases, there was a span of 9 bases. The CDR3 covers 13 residues. The germline V gene has CDR1 SGHRS and CDR2 YFSETQ. The CDR3 region is CASSLAVGDGYTF. CDR3 bases: TGCGCCAGCAGCTTGGCAGTAGGGGATGGCTACACCTTC.

The V and J genes are TRBV5-1 and TRBJ1-6; 7 bases align to TRBD1. The CDR3 loop spans 19 amino acids. Germline assignment: CDR1 SGHRS and CDR2 YFSETQ. The V gene end was trimmed by 4 bases and the J gene end by 0 bases; junction bases not matched to a gene: 13. CDR3 DNA sequence: TGCGCCAGCAGCACCGGGAGAGAGACAGGGAGCTCCTATAATTCACCCCTCCACTTT. It encodes CASSTGRETGSSYNSPLHF.

This clone has only one observation. The chain uses TRBV10-3 and TRBJ2-7, with unresolved D. CDR3 length equals 15 residues. Germline V gene lookup returns CDR1 ENHRY and CDR2 SYGVKD. V lost 0 bases and J 6 bases, leaving 15 bases between the germline ends. CDR3 residues: CAISESVSRMSEQYF. CDR3 bases: TGTGCCATCAGTGAGTCAGTTAGTCGGATGAGCGAGCAGTACTTC.

This clone was seen many times. J is TRBJ1-2 and V is TRBV6-1, with D maybe TRBD1 (5 bases). From germline, CDR1 is MNHNS and CDR2 SASEGT. The V and J ends lost 3 bases and 10 bases respectively, with 15 bases between them. This CDR3 has 13 residues. CDR3 DNA: TGTGCCAGCAGTGAGTCGGGACTCCGATCCTACACCTTC. It yields the protein CASSESGLRSYTF.

The chain is built from TRBV19 and TRBJ2-3, with no clear D. The CDR3 has 13 amino acids. The V gene lost 5 bases and the J gene lost 2 bases, with 8 bases spanning the gap. Germline V lookup: CDR1 LNHDA, CDR2 SQIVND (reference sequence). The CDR3: CASSSGDTDTQYF. The CDR3 region has the DNA TGTGCCAGTAGTTCTGGGGACACAGATACGCAGTATTTT. The variable domain in full, with the rest retrieved from reference TRBV19 and TRBJ2-3, is DGGITQSPKYLFRKEGQNVTLSCEQNLNHDAMYWYRQDPGQGLRLIYYSQIVNDFQKGDIAEGYSVSREKKESFPLTVTSAQKNPTAFYLCASSSGDTDTQYFGPGTRLTVL.

The gene calls are TRBV9 and TRBJ1-2; 7 nucleotides agree with TRBD1. With V trimmed by 5 bases and J by 6 bases, 13 bases remained unmatched. In germline, CDR1 is SGDLS, CDR2 YYNGEE. This CDR3 region has 15 residues. The CDR3 spells CASRKGPGTVDGYTF. The CDR3 bases are TGTGCCAGCAGGAAGGGGCCTGGGACAGTCGATGGCTACACCTTC.

This clone came up once. The V and J genes are TRBV5-1 and TRBJ2-5, with a possible D match to TRBD2 (5 bases). The CDR3 loop spans 15 amino acids. V was shortened by 0 bases and J by 5 bases, with 14 bases between the two germline ends. Germline CDR1 is SGHRS and CDR2 is YFSETQ. The CDR3 nucleotides read TGCGCCAGCAGCTTGGCAACGGGAAGTGGGGAGACCCAGTACTTC. Translated, it gives CASSLATGSGETQYF.